Listed here is a single TCR beta chain. No antigen is known for it. The source of the sample is a study of shared clonotypes between healthy human individuals. The study, taken as a whole, reports: The sole specimen, blood, was sampled, and tissue repertoires likely differ.

Germline-derived CDR1 and CDR2 are MNHEY and SMNVEV (reference sequence). The V and J ends lost 4 bases and 1 base respectively, with 8 bases between them. CDR3 size: 14 residues. Positive CCR7 selection of CD45RO-negative cells yielded the naive CD8 cells, and terminally differentiated effector memory CD45RA+ cells were excluded. The donors were adults (healthy and HIV-negative) with no recent acute infections or vaccinations. TCRdb's table, derived via immunoSEQ multiplex PCR, lists solely in-frame clones and lacks some. The data hold about 820,000 clones, with about 91% observed a single time. The receptor was derived from a man aged 25 to 45 in good health. The genes are TRBV27 and TRBJ2-4; D is unclear. Sequenced input: naive CD8+ T cells sorted from blood. CDR3 nucleotides: TGTGCCAGCAGTTCCAGGAAGGCCAAAAACATTCAGTACTTC. Translating it yields CASSSRKAKNIQYF.